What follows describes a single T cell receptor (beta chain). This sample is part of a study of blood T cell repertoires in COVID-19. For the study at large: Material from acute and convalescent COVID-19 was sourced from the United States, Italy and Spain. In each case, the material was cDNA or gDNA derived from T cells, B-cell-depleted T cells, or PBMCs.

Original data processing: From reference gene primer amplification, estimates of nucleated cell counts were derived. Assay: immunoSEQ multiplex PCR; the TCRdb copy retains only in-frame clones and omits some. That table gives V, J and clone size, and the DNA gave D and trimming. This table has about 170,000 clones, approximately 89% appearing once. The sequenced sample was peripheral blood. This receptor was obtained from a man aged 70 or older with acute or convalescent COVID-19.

The CDR3 DNA sequence: TGTGCCAGTAGTTTGAACAGGGGGTCAGAAGATGGCTACACCTTC. This translates into CASSLNRGSEDGYTF. The chain has TRBV19 and TRBJ1-2; 8 bases agree with TRBD1. CDR1 LNHDA and CDR2 SQIVND come from the germline V gene (reference sequence). The CDR3 consists of 15 residues. The V segment lost 5 bases and the J segment 6 bases; nucleotides outside the gene matches: 11.